Listed here are 29 T cell receptor beta chains from one sample, sequenced in a study of blood T cells in healthy people across ages. Through a sample-barcoded 5' primer and a J-beta primer mix, a second PCR was run for roughly 6 to 11 cycles. Each CDR3 protein is one row after TCRdb ran MiXCR on the 5' RACE reads. The repertoire holds about 1.8 million distinct CDR3 sequences, around half seen once, with approximately 2.1% in the top ten. Material for sequencing was blood. Receptor source: a woman aged 40 to 50 in good health.

The CDR3 DNA sequence: TGTGCCAGCAGCCACCCGGGACTAGCGGGGGATAGCACAGATACGCAGTATTTT. Amino acid sequence: CASSHPGLAGDSTDTQYF. J is TRBJ2-3 and V is TRBV4-2, with TRBD2 matching over 14 bases. The CDR3 consists of 18 residues. The ends lost 3 bases at V and 0 bases at J; junction bases unmatched: 5. Germline V lookup: CDR1 LGHNA, CDR2 YNFKEQ.

The J gene is TRBJ1-2, the V gene TRBV7-9; D is uncertain. CDR1 is SEHNR, CDR2 FQNEAQ, per germline (reference sequence). This CDR3 is built from 14 residues. The V end lost 3 bases, the J end lost 4 bases, and 12 bases lay between the germline ends. The CDR3 region is CASSLMEVGYGYTF. The CDR3 DNA is TGTGCCAGCAGCTTGATGGAGGTTGGCTATGGCTACACCTTC.

The gene calls are TRBV5-4 and TRBJ2-4; 7 nucleotides agree with TRBD1. Trimming at V came to 2 bases and at J to 4 bases, leaving 6 bases not matched to a gene. Germline CDR1 is SGHNT and CDR2 is YYREEE (reference sequence). The CDR3 consists of 15 residues. CDR3 sequence: CASSLSGQLKNIQYF. The DNA for the CDR3 is TGTGCCAGCAGCTTATCGGGACAGCTTAAAAACATTCAGTACTTC.

This chain links TRBV14 with TRBJ2-1; TRBD2 is a possible D gene (5 bases). Germline V gene lookup returns CDR1 SGHDN and CDR2 FVKESK. V was trimmed by 0 bases and J by 3 bases, leaving 21 bases between them. The CDR3 is 19 amino acids. The CDR3 DNA is TGTGCCAGCAGCCAAGAAGTCCCCTCTCGGGAACTCTACTACAATGAGCAGTTCTTC. Its translation: CASSQEVPSRELYYNEQFF.

This rearrangement joins TRBV5-1 to TRBJ2-5; 8 positions match TRBD2. The CDR3 consists of 14 residues. V dropped 2 bases and J dropped 5; count of bases not matched to a gene: 5. The V gene's germline CDR1 is SGHRS and CDR2 YFSETQ. CDR3 sequence (DNA): TGCGCCAGCAGCTTCATAGCGGGGAAGGAGACCCAGTACTTC. Translating gives CASSFIAGKETQYF.

The chain joins TRBV4-3 to TRBJ1-2; the match to TRBD1 covers 9 bases. The V and J ends lost 5 bases and 4 bases, in that order; junction bases with no gene match: 8. The germline V gene has CDR1 LGHNA and CDR2 YSLEER. This CDR3 is 15 amino acids long. In DNA form, the CDR3 reads TGCGCCAGCAGCTCCACCCGGACAGGGGTCTATGGCTACACCTTC. Encoded protein: CASSSTRTGVYGYTF.

The rearrangement links TRBV28 to TRBJ2-7; TRBD2 aligns across 9 bases. This CDR3 region has 15 residues. V was pared by 5 bases and J by 0 bases, with 5 bases of the junction left unmatched. Germline CDR1 MDHEN, CDR2 SYDVKM. The CDR3 nucleotides read TGTGCCAGCAGTCTCGCAGCGGGGGGCTCCTACGAGCAGTACTTC. Encoded protein: CASSLAAGGSYEQYF. Looking up the rest from reference TRBV28 and TRBJ2-7 gives the full variable domain: DVKVTQSSRYLVKRTGEKVFLECVQDMDHENMFWYRQDPGLGLRLIYFSYDVKMKEKGDIPEGYSVSREKKERFSLILESASTNQTSMYLCASSLAAGGSYEQYFGPGTRLTVT.

The rearrangement uses TRBV4-2 and TRBJ1-4; no clear D gene. Trimming shortened V by 1 base and J by 8 bases, and 8 bases separated the two germline ends. The CDR3 extends over 13 amino acids. CDR1 LGHNA and CDR2 YNFKEQ come from the germline V gene. CDR3 bases: TGTGCCAGCAGCCAAGGGGCAAGAGAAAAACTGTTTTTT. The encoded protein is CASSQGAREKLFF.

The chain joins TRBV2 to TRBJ2-3; perhaps TRBD1 as D (5 bases). The V and J ends lost 5 bases and 3 bases respectively, with 21 bases between them. The V gene's germline CDR1 is SNHLY and CDR2 FYNNEI. CDR3 length equals 17 residues. Here the CDR3 reads CASSSPRVTGVTDTQYF. CDR3 in DNA: TGTGCCAGCAGTTCCCCCAGGGTCACCGGCGTAACAGATACGCAGTATTTT.

This clonotype was found a few times. This rearrangement joins TRBV6-2 or TRBV6-3 to TRBJ2-5; tentatively, D is TRBD2 (6 bases). In germline, CDR1 is MNHEY, CDR2 SVGEGT. This CDR3 is built from 16 residues. V was clipped by 6 bases and J by 7 bases, with 24 bases between them. The CDR3 loop reads CASRPTAGGGALTQYF. CDR3 nucleotides: TGTGCCAGCAGACCTACAGCAGGTGGCGGGGCCCTGACCCAGTACTTC.

This rearrangement joins TRBV19 to TRBJ2-6; maybe TRBD1 (6 bases). Deletions cut 8 bases from V and 0 bases from J, with 14 bases between. The CDR3 loop spans 16 amino acids. CDR1 and CDR2 from the germline V gene are LNHDA and SQIVND (reference sequence). The CDR3 bases are TGTGCCAGTCAGACAGGCCTTTCCTCTGGGGCCAACGTCCTGACTTTC. Protein product: CASQTGLSSGANVLTF.

Only a few counts were recorded for this clonotype. V usage is TRBV6-2 or TRBV6-3 and J usage is TRBJ2-1, with D unclear. V was trimmed by 5 bases and J by 7 bases, leaving 9 bases between them. The CDR3 totals 12 residues. Germline V gene data show CDR1 as MNHEY and CDR2 as SVGEGT. The CDR3 nucleotides read TGTGCCAGCAGTGAGCCCAGGAATGAGCAGTTCTTC. Translated, it gives CASSEPRNEQFF.

The V gene is TRBV6-1, the J gene TRBJ2-2; 8 bases map to TRBD2. This CDR3 region has 18 residues. Germline trimming cut 7 bases from V and 0 bases from J; bases unmatched to any gene: 13. The germline V gene has CDR1 MNHNS and CDR2 SASEGT. In DNA form, the CDR3 reads TGTGCCAGCAACCTTGGGCGGGGGGCGAATTCGAACACCGGGGAGCTGTTTTTT. Protein: CASNLGRGANSNTGELFF.

This clonotype has more than one count but fewer than ten. The J gene is TRBJ2-5, the V gene TRBV6-5; 10 positions match TRBD2. The junction had 10 bases not matched to a gene; V was cut back by 4 bases and J by 5 bases. CDR3 length: 16 amino acids. Germline CDR1 reads MNHEY; CDR2 reads SVGAGI. CDR3 nucleotides: TGTGCCAGCAGTTTAATAGCGGGGGGCCTAACCGAGACCCAGTACTTC. It is translated as CASSLIAGGLTETQYF.

As DNA, the CDR3 is TGCAGTGCTCCGACCTTCGAGGGGCAGGACGAGCAGTACTTC. Translation: CSAPTFEGQDEQYF. This chain connects TRBV20-1 to TRBJ2-7; perhaps D is TRBD1 or TRBD2 (5 bases each). The ends were cut back, 5 bases at V and 5 bases at J, with 19 bases in the middle. Germline CDR1 and CDR2: DFQATT and SNEGSKA (reference sequence). CDR3 size: 14 residues.

This sequence joins TRBV27 and TRBJ2-7, with TRBD1 matching over 9 bases. J lost 3 bases, V lost 3 bases, and 6 bases had no gene match. CDR3 length equals 15 residues. Germline V lookup: CDR1 MNHEY, CDR2 SMNVEV (reference sequence). The CDR3 DNA reads as TGTGCCAGCAGTTTTACCGGGACAGGGTACTACGAGCAGTACTTC. Its protein is CASSFTGTGYYEQYF.

This clonotype was counted only a few times. The rearrangement uses TRBV6-5 and TRBJ2-1, with D possibly being TRBD2 (6 bases). There are 15 residues in the CDR3. The germline V gene has CDR1 MNHEY and CDR2 SVGAGI. Trimming pared 2 bases from V and 9 bases from J, leaving 17 bases between. DNA for the CDR3: TGTGCCAGCAGTTACGTCAGCGGAGGGGCCAGTGAGCAGTTCTTC. This sequence encodes CASSYVSGGASEQFF.

The J gene is TRBJ2-1, the V gene TRBV6-6; the D gene is possibly TRBD2 (6 bases). Per the germline V gene, CDR1 is MNHNY and CDR2 is SVGAGI (reference sequence). The CDR3 loop spans 16 amino acids. The V gene lost 6 bases and the J gene lost 0 bases, with 15 bases spanning the gap. This CDR3 is CASSGTATRSYNEQFF. DNA of the CDR3: TGTGCCAGCAGCGGGACTGCTACTCGCTCCTACAATGAGCAGTTCTTC.

CDR3 amino acids: CASSPTQATETQYF. Written as DNA, the CDR3 is TGTGCCAGCTCACCAACGCAGGCGACCGAGACCCAGTACTTC. The chain carries TRBV18 and TRBJ2-4; D is unresolved. The closer fit of TRBJ2-5 to the DNA end suggests the J call may be wrong. Looked up from germline, CDR1 is KGHSH and CDR2 is LQKENI. This CDR3 is 14 amino acids long.

The sample holds a few counts of this clonotype. The chain links TRBV29-1 to TRBJ2-1, with D unclear. Germline CDR1 reads SQVTM; CDR2 reads ANQGSEA. V shed 2 bases and J shed 9 bases, with 8 bases lying between them. CDR3 length equals 11 residues. The chain's CDR3 is CSVESRPEQFF. CDR3 nucleotides: TGCAGCGTTGAAAGCCGGCCTGAGCAGTTCTTC.

This clonotype was detected a few times. The gene calls are TRBV6-6 and TRBJ2-5; 7 bases match TRBD2. Germline V lookup: CDR1 MNHNY, CDR2 SVGAGI (reference sequence). V lost 0 bases, J lost 4 bases, and 2 bases stayed unmatched. The length of the CDR3 is 14 residues. CDR3 residues: CASSYSGGTETQYF. The CDR3 bases are TGTGCCAGCAGTTACTCGGGGGGGACAGAGACCCAGTACTTC.

There are a few counts of this clonotype. V is TRBV24-1 and J is TRBJ2-1; TRBD2 is a possible D gene (6 bases). The CDR3 extends over 14 amino acids. The germline V gene encodes CDR1 KGHDR and CDR2 SFDVKD. Trimming removed 5 bases from V and 4 bases from J, with 11 bases in between. The CDR3 DNA reads TGTGCCACCAGTGGCGGGGTTCAATACAATGAGCAGTTCTTC. The encoded protein is CATSGGVQYNEQFF.

V gene TRBV28 combines with J gene TRBJ2-1; D could derive from TRBD1 or TRBD2 (6 bases each). Germline CDR1 reads MDHEN; CDR2 reads SYDVKM. Trimming removed 7 bases at V and 3 bases at J, with 16 bases between. The CDR3 has 15 residues. CDR3 sequence: CASTLGGISYNEQFF. The CDR3, as DNA: TGTGCCAGCACCCTAGGGGGGATAAGCTACAATGAGCAGTTCTTC. The full variable domain, rest sourced from reference TRBV28 and TRBJ2-1, is DVKVTQSSRYLVKRTGEKVFLECVQDMDHENMFWYRQDPGLGLRLIYFSYDVKMKEKGDIPEGYSVSREKKERFSLILESASTNQTSMYLCASTLGGISYNEQFFGPGTRLTVL.

A few counts support this clonotype. The chain has TRBV27 and TRBJ1-2; 9 bases are a match to TRBD1. V was pared by 9 bases and J by 3 bases, with 8 bases of the junction left unmatched. This CDR3 has 14 amino acids. Germline V gene lookup returns CDR1 MNHEY and CDR2 SMNVEV (reference sequence). This chain's CDR3 is CASALQGADYGYTF. CDR3 bases: TGTGCCAGTGCTTTACAGGGGGCTGACTATGGCTACACCTTC.

This chain connects TRBV9 to TRBJ2-5; 13 positions agree with TRBD2. The CDR3 has 15 residues. CDR1 and CDR2 (germline): SGDLS, YYNGEE. J gave up 5 bases and V 3 bases, and 4 bases lay outside the gene matches. Here the CDR3 reads CASSARTSGGETQYF. The CDR3 DNA reads as TGTGCCAGCAGCGCGAGGACTAGCGGGGGCGAGACCCAGTACTTC. The full variable domain, in which reference TRBV9 and TRBJ2-5 provide the parts outside the CDR3, is DSGVTQTPKHLITATGQRVTLRCSPRSGDLSVYWYQQSLDQGLQFLIQYYNGEERAKGNILERFSAQQFPDLHSELNLSSLELGDSALYFCASSARTSGGETQYFGPGTRLLVL.

The DNA for the CDR3 is TGTGCCAGCGTGGGGACCGACTCCTACGAGCAGTACTTC. Its translation is CASVGTDSYEQYF. The rearrangement uses TRBV2 and TRBJ2-4, with D perhaps given as TRBD1 or TRBD2 (5 bases each). The J call is in doubt because the DNA end fits TRBJ2-7 better. Germline V gene data show CDR1 as SNHLY and CDR2 as FYNNEI. The CDR3 has 13 amino acids.

This chain joins TRBV2 and TRBJ1-5; D is uncertain. Trimming shortened V by 3 bases and J by 0 bases, and 9 bases separated the two germline ends. Germline CDR1 SNHLY, CDR2 FYNNEI. The CDR3 is 15 residues long. CDR3 residues: CASSEAAYSNQPQHF. For the CDR3, the DNA is TGTGCCAGCAGTGAGGCCGCTTATAGCAATCAGCCCCAGCATTTT.

In its sample, this clonotype was seen a few times. The CDR3 coding sequence is TGTGCCAGCAGCCACGATACAGCGCGACAGCATTTT. Its translation: CASSHDTARQHF. The chain uses TRBV6-2 or TRBV6-3 and TRBJ1-5; D is ambiguous. The V end lost 6 bases, the J end lost 13 bases, and 16 bases lay between the germline ends. Germline CDR1 reads MNHEY; CDR2 reads SVGEGT. This CDR3 comprises 12 residues.

The gene calls are TRBV7-9 and TRBJ2-7, with 7 bases aligning to TRBD2. This CDR3 spans 16 amino acids. Per germline, CDR1 SEHNR and CDR2 FQNEAQ (reference sequence). With V trimmed by 3 bases and J by 6 bases, 14 bases remained unmatched. CDR3 DNA sequence: TGTGCCAGCAGCTTCTACGGGGGGACGGAAATAAGCGAGCAGTACTTC. This translates into CASSFYGGTEISEQYF.